This T cell receptor (beta chain) is drawn from a study of shared clonotypes between healthy human individuals. General study points: Several donors shared approximately 5% of their naive CD4 clonotypes. Donors were few, which limited the genetic and exposure-history diversity represented.

With regard to this clone: Antigen: not known. The sample contains more than one DNA sequence encoding this CDR3.

The V and J ends lost 1 base and 4 bases respectively, with 5 bases between them. Germline CDR1 is SEHNR and CDR2 is FQNEAQ (reference sequence). The CDR3 runs to 12 residues. Samples underwent the assay at deep level. Profiling relied on immunoSEQ multiplex PCR, and the TCRdb table lists in-frame clones only, not all of them. Here the sample spans 800,000 to 950,000 clones, about 96% being singletons. Selected positively for CCR7 and CD45RO-negative, naive CD8 cells excluded terminally differentiated effector memory CD45RA+ cells. Those who donated were healthy HIV-negative adults, with no recent acute infections or vaccinations reported.

V is TRBV7-9 and J is TRBJ2-7; no definite D call. The sample consisted of naive CD8+ T cells sorted from blood. The sequence came from a man aged 30 to 45 in good health. The CDR3 nucleotides are TGTGCCAGCAGCTTAGTAAGTTACGAGCAGTACTTC. Translated: CASSLVSYEQYF.